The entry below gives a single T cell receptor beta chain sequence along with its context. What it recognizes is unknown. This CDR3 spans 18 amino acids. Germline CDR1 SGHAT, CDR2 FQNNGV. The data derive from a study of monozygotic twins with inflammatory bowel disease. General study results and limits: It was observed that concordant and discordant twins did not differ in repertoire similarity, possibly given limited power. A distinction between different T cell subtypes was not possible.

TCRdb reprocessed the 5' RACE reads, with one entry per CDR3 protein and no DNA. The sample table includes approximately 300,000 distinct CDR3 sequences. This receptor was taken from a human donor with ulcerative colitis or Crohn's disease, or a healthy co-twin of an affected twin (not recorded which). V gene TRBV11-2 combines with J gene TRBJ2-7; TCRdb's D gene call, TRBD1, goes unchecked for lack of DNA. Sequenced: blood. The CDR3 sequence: CASSHPTRGTGVSYEQYF.